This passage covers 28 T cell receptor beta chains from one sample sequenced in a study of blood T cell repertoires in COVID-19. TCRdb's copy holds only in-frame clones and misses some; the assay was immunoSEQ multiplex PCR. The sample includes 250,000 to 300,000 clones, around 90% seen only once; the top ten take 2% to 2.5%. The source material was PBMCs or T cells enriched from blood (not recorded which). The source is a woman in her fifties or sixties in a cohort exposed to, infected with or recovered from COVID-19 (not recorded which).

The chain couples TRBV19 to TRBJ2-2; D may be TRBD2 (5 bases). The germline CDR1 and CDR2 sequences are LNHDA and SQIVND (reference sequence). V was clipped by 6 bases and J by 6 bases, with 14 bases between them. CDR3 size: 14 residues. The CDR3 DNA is TGTGCCAGTAGCCTAGCTTTATCACCCGGGGAGCTGTTTTTT. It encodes CASSLALSPGELFF.

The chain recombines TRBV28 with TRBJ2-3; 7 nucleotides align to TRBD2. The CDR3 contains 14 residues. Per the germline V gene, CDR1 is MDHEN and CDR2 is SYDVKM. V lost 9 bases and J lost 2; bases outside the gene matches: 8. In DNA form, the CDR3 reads TGTGCCAGTACGCGGCGGGAGATCACAGATACGCAGTATTTT. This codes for CASTRREITDTQYF.

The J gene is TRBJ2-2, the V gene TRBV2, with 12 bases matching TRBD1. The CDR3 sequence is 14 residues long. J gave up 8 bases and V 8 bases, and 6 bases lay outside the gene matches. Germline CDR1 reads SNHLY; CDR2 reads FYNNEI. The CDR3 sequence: CASVWDRGPGELFF. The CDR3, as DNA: TGTGCCAGCGTATGGGACAGGGGGCCGGGGGAGCTGTTTTTT.

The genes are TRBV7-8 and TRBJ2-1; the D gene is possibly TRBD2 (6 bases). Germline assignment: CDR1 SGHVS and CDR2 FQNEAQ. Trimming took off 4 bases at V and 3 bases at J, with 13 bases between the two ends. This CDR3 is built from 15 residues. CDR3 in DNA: TGTGCCAGCAGCTCAGCACTAGCCCTCTACAATGAGCAGTTCTTC. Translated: CASSSALALYNEQFF.

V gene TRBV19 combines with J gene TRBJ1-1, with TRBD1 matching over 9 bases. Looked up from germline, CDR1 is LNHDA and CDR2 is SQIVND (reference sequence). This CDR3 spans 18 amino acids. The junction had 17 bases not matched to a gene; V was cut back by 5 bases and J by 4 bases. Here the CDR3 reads CASSASAGQGYGLTEAFF. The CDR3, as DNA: TGTGCCAGTAGTGCTTCTGCCGGACAGGGGTACGGTCTCACTGAAGCTTTCTTT.

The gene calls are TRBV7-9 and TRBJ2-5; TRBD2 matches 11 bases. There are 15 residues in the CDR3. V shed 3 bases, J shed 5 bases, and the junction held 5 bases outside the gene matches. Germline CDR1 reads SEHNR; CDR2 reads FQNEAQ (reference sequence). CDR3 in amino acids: CASSFTSGRGETQYF. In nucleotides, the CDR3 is TGTGCCAGCAGCTTCACTAGCGGGAGAGGCGAGACCCAGTACTTC.

The CDR3 loop reads CASSSGTSGNYEQYF. CDR3 coding DNA: TGTGCCAGCAGCTCCGGGACTAGCGGGAACTACGAGCAGTACTTC. The J gene is TRBJ2-7, the V gene TRBV4-2; 13 bases align to TRBD2. The CDR3 covers 15 residues. V dropped 5 bases and J dropped 3; count of bases not matched to a gene: 4. CDR1 and CDR2 (germline): LGHNA, YNFKEQ.

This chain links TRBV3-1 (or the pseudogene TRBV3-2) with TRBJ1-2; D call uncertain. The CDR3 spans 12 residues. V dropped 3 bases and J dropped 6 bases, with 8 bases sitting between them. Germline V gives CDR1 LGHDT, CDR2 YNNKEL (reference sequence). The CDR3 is CASSQTENGYTF. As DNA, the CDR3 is TGTGCCAGCAGCCAGACGGAGAATGGCTACACCTTC.

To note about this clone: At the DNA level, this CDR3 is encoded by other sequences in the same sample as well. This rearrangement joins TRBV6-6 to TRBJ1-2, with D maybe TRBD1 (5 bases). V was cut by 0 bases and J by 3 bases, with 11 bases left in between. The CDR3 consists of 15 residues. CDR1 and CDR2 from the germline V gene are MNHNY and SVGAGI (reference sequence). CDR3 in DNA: TGTGCCAGCAGTTACTCGAAAGGGGCAGACTATGGCTACACCTTC. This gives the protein CASSYSKGADYGYTF.

The CDR3 region is CASSPLTSGTPRAYNEQFF. For the CDR3, the DNA is TGTGCCAGCAGCCCACTGACTAGCGGGACCCCAAGAGCCTACAATGAGCAGTTCTTC. V gene TRBV9 combines with J gene TRBJ2-1; 11 bases are shared with TRBD2. In germline, CDR1 is SGDLS, CDR2 YYNGEE. The CDR3 is 19 amino acids. V dropped 4 bases and J dropped 2; count of bases not matched to a gene: 14.

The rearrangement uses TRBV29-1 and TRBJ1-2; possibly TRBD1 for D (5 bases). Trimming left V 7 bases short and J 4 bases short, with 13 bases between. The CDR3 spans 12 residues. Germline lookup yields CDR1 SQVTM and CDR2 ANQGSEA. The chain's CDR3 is CSGSQEGYGYTF. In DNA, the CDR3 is TGCAGCGGCTCACAGGAGGGCTATGGCTACACCTTC.

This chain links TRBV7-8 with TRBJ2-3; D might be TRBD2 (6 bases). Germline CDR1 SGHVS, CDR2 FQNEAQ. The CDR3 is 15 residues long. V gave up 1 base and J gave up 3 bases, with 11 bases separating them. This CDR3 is CASSLGVAGTDTQYF. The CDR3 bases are TGTGCCAGCAGCTTAGGAGTGGCGGGGACAGATACGCAGTATTTT.

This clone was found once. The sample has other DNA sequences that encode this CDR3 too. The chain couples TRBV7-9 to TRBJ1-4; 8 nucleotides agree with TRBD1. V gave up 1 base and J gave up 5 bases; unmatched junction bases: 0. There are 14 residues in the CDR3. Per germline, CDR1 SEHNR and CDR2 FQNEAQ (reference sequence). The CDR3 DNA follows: TGTGCCAGCAGCTTAGACAGGGGGAATGAAAAACTGTTTTTT. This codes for CASSLDRGNEKLFF.

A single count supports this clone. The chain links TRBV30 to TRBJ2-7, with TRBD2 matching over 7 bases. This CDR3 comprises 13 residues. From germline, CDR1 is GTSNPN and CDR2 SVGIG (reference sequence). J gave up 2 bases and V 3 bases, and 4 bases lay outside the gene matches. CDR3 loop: CAWRASGAYEQYF. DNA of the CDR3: TGTGCCTGGAGGGCTAGCGGCGCCTACGAGCAGTACTTC.

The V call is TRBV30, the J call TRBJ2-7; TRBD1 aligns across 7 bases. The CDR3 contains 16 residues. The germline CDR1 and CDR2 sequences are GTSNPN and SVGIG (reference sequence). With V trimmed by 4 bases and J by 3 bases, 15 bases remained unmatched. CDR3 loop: CAWNPGTVGPLYEQYF. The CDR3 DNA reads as TGTGCCTGGAATCCGGGGACAGTGGGCCCCCTCTACGAGCAGTACTTC.

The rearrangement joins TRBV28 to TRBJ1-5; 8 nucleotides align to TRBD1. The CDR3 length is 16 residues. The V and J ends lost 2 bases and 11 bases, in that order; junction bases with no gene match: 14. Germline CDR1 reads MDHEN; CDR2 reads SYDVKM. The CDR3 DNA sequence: TGTGCCAGCAGTTTAGTTCCGGACAGGGTTCTCCGTGCCCAGCATTTT. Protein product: CASSLVPDRVLRAQHF.

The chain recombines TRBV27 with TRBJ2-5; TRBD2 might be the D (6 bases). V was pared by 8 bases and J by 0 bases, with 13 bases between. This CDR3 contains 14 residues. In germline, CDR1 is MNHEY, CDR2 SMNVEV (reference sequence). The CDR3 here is CASRESSNQETQYF. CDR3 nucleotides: TGTGCCAGCCGGGAGTCTTCCAACCAAGAGACCCAGTACTTC.

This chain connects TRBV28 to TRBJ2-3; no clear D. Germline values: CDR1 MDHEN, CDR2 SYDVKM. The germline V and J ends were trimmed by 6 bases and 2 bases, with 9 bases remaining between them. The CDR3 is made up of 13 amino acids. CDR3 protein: CASRLGLTDTQYF. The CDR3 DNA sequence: TGTGCCAGCAGGCTAGGCCTCACAGATACGCAGTATTTT.

The CDR3 DNA reads TGTGCCAGCAGTTCCCGGGGGGGAGGGTCCACAGATACGCAGTATTTT. Translation gives CASSSRGGGSTDTQYF. The chain employs TRBV28 and TRBJ2-3; TRBD2 agrees at 8 bases. Unmatched junction bases numbered 8, after V lost 4 bases and J lost 2 bases. The CDR3 consists of 16 residues. From germline, CDR1 is MDHEN and CDR2 SYDVKM.

Written as DNA, the CDR3 is TGTGCCAGCAGCTTTACCTCGGCTAGCGGTACCTACGAGCAGTACTTC. Translated: CASSFTSASGTYEQYF. The chain employs TRBV7-9 and TRBJ2-7; 7 positions match TRBD2. Germline values: CDR1 SEHNR, CDR2 FQNEAQ (reference sequence). The CDR3 has 16 residues. Trimming removed 3 bases from V and 2 bases from J; junction bases left unmatched: 10.

CDR3 amino acids: CASSFGTEAFF. For the CDR3, the DNA is TGTGCCAGCAGTTTCGGCACTGAAGCTTTCTTT. J is TRBJ1-1 and V is TRBV28, with D hard to call. The germline CDR1 and CDR2 sequences are MDHEN and SYDVKM. The CDR3 contains 11 residues. Trimming cost V 3 bases and J 4 bases, with 3 bases left between them. The entire variable domain, with the rest obtained from reference TRBV28 and TRBJ1-1, is as follows: DVKVTQSSRYLVKRTGEKVFLECVQDMDHENMFWYRQDPGLGLRLIYFSYDVKMKEKGDIPEGYSVSREKKERFSLILESASTNQTSMYLCASSFGTEAFFGQGTRLTVV.

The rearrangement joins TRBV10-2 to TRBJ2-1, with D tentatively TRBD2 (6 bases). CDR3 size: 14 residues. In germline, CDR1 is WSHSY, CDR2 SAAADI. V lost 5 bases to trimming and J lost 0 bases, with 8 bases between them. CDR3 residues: CASSTSSSYNEQFF. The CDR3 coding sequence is TGCGCCAGCAGTACTAGCAGCTCCTACAATGAGCAGTTCTTC.

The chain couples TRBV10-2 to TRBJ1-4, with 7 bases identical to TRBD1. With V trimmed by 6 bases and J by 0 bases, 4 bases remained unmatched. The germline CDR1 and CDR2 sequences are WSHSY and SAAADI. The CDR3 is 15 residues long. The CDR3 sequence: CASRTGTATNEKLFF. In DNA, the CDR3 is TGCGCCAGCAGGACAGGGACAGCAACTAATGAAAAACTGTTTTTT.

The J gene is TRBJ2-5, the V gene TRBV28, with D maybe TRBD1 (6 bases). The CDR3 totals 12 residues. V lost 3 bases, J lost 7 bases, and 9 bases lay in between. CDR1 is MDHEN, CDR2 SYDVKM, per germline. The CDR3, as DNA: TGTGCCAGCAGTTTCAGGGGTGGGACCCAGTACTTC. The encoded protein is CASSFRGGTQYF.

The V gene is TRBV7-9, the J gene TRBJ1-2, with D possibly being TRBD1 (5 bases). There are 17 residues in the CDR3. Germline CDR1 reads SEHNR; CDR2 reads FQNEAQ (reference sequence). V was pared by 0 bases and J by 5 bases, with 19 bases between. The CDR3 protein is CASSLAGGWTSSYGYTF. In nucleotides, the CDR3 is TGTGCCAGCAGCTTAGCCGGGGGATGGACAAGTTCGTATGGCTACACCTTC.

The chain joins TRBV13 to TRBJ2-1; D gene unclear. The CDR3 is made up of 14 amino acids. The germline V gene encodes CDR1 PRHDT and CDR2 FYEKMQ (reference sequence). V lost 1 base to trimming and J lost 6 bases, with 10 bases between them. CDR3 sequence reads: CASSLATISNEQFF. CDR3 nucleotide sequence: TGTGCCAGCAGCTTAGCAACTATATCCAATGAGCAGTTCTTC.

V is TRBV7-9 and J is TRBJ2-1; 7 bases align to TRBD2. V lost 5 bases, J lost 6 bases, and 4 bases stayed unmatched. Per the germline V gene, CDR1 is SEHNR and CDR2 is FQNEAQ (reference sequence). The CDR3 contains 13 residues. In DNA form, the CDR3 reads TGTGCCAGCAGCCTGACGGGGGGCAATGAGCAGTTCTTC. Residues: CASSLTGGNEQFF.

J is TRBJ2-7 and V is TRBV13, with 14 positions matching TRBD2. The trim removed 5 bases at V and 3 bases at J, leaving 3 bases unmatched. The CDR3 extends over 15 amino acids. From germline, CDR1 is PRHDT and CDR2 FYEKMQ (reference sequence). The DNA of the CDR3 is TGTGCCAGCAGCGCTGGACTAGCGGGAGGCTACGAGCAGTACTTC. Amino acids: CASSAGLAGGYEQYF.